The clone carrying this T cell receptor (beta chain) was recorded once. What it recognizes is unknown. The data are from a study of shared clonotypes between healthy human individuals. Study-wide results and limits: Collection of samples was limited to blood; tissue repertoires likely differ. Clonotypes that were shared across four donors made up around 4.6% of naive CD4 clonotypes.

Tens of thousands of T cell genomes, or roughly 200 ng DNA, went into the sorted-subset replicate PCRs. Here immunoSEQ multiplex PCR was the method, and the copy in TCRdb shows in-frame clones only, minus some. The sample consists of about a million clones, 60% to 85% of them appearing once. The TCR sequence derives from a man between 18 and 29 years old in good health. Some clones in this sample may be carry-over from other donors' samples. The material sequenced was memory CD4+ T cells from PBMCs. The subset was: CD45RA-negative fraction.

The CDR3 reads CASQLGAGYTF. The CDR3 DNA reads TGTGCCAGTCAATTGGGGGCGGGGTACACCTTC. J is TRBJ1-2 and V is TRBV2; possibly TRBD1 for D (6 bases). The length of the CDR3 is 11 residues. The V end was cut by 9 bases, the J end by 11 bases, with 16 bases between. Germline-derived CDR1 and CDR2 are SNHLY and FYNNEI.